This paragraph covers one TCR beta chain sequence. Its antigen is still unknown. Within one base of it there is no much larger clone, and no base qualities were kept. The sample originates from a study of vaccination effects on CD4 cells after COVID-19 (dated by TCRdb to 2021 to 2024). About the full investigation: To identify antigen-specific CD4+ T cell clonotypes by their expansion, the ViraFEST assay first stimulated PBMC with viral peptide pools and then applied TCR sequencing. Across the study, the median time from the second dose to post-vaccine sampling was 72 days (range 14 to 241). Around 2 million PBMC per well were cultured in IMDM with 5% human AB serum, around 10 IU/ml IL-2 and gentamicin, plus 10 ug/ml peptides. SARS-CoV-2 spike-specific CD4+ TCR repertoires were compared before and after mRNA vaccination in COVID-19 convalescent patients and in infection-naive vaccine recipients. A total of 9 to 11 COVID-19 convalescent patients and a handful of SARS-CoV-2-naive healthy vaccine recipients were included in the full study. In the study, cultures from other donors were sequenced using the Oncomine TCR Beta short-read assay on an Illumina iSeq 100.

The research as a whole found: Marked clonal contraction was observed in both infection-induced and vaccine-induced clones at late post-vaccination timepoints, consistent with waning T cell responses. In healthy vaccine recipients, vaccine-induced clones were almost all SARS-CoV-2 mono-reactive, with only 1 of 255 cross-reactive with common cold coronaviruses. The study was limited by a small number of convalescent patients and lacked early post-infection timepoints.

After less than 13 days of culture, CD4+ T cells were isolated with the EasySep CD4+ T cell isolation kit. Two doses of either the BNT162b2 or the mRNA-1273 mRNA SARS-CoV-2 vaccine were administered to participants. Healthy vaccine recipients had no prior SARS-CoV-2 infection, confirmed by negative nucleocapsid antibodies before and after vaccination. On days 3 and 7, half of the culture medium was replaced with fresh IL-2-containing medium. Each peptide stimulation condition was cultured in triplicate wells unless otherwise noted. Using Ficoll-Paque Plus gradient centrifugation, PBMC were separated from whole blood and then either used fresh or cryopreserved at -140C. The QIAamp micro DNA kit was used to extract genomic DNA from the cultured CD4+ T cells. Receptors were amplified or captured by the immunoSEQ multiplex PCR assay. DNA from the cultured and isolated CD4+ T cells underwent TCR beta CDR3 sequencing. The authors' pipeline ran thus. Non-productive TCR sequences were removed and reads were trimmed to the CDR3 region, keeping CDR3s of at least 7 amino acids. The MANAFEST web app was used to identify antigen-specific clonotypes by comparing expansion in peptide wells with expansion in reference cultures. To count as positive, a clone had to show expansion at FDR<0.05 compared with the reference and with all other wells, an odds ratio above 5, and a frequency above 0.1% in two replicate wells. Cross-reactive clonotypes were defined as significantly expanded in SARS-CoV-2 spike wells and in at least one common cold coronavirus spike condition. CDR3 similarity was assessed by Levenshtein distance with the stringdist R package, and unrooted trees were built with ape in R 3.6.1. The source is immuneACCESS, and TCRdb retained only in-frame sequences with V and J called. Part of the clones is not carried over; for the studies checked, unresolved V genes explain less than half of this, and the remainder is unexplained. The V and J calls and clone size were taken over from that table, and D and trimming were inferred from the DNA. Recorded for this sample are around 47,000 clones; approximately 70% of them occurred a single time. The ten most abundant clones make up less than 10% of the sample.

Sample: CD4+ T cells from PBMCs cultured without peptide, taken after COVID-19 vaccination. This TCR was recovered from a human donor who received a COVID-19 vaccine.

The CDR3 reads CASSPIWDAKTIEAFF. The DNA sequence is given as TGTGCCAGCTCACCAATTTGGGACGCAAAAACCATTGAAGCTTTCTTT. This chain is built from TRBV18 and TRBJ1-1; perhaps TRBD1 is the D gene, with 5 bases matching. CDR1 and CDR2 (KGHSH, LQKENI) derive from the germline V gene. Spanning cysteine to phenylalanine, the CDR3 consists of 16 amino acids. Of the read, only the CDR3 DNA is kept; its 48 bases are in frame from base 1. V loses 2 bases, J loses 7 bases, and the germline ends lie 20 bases apart.